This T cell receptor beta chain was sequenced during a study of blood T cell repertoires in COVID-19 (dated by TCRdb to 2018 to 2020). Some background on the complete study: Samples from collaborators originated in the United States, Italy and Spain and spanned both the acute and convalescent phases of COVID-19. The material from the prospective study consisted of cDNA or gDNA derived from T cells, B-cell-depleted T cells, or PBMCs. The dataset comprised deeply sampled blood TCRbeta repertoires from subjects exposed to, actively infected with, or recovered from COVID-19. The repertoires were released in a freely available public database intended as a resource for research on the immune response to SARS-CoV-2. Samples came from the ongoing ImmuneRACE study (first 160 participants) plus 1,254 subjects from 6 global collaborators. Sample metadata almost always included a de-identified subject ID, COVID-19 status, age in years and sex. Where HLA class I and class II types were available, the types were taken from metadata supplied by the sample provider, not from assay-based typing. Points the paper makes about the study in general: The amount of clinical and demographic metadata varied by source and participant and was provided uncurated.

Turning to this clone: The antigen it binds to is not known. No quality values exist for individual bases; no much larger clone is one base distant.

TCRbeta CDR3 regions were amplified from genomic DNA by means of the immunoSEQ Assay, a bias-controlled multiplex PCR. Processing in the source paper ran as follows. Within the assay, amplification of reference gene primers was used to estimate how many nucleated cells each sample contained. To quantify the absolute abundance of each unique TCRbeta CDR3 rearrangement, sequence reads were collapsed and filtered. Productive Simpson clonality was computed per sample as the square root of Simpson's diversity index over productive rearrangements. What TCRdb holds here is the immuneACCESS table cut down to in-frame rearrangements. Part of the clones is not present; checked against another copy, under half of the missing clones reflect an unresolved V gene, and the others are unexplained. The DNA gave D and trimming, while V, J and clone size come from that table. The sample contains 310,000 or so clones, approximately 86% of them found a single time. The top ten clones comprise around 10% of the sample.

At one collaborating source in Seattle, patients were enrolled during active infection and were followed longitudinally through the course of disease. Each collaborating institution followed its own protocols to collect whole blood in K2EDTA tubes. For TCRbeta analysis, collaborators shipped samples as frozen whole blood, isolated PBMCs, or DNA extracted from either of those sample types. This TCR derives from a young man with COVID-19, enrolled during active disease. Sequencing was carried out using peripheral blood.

The nucleotides are TGTGCCAGCAGGGCGACAGGCACACCTCTTTTTAACTATGGCTACACCTTC. This is translated as CASRATGTPLFNYGYTF. The V and J genes are TRBV27 and TRBJ1-2; a weak D assignment points to TRBD1 (6 bases agree). The CDR3 has 17 amino acids, counting the end cysteine and phenylalanine. The only DNA kept is the CDR3, 51 bases in frame from the first base. V is reduced by 6 bases and J by 1 base, leaving a spacing of 21 bases between them. CDR1 MNHEY and CDR2 SMNVEV are derived from the germline V gene (reference sequence).